Below, one T cell receptor beta chain is given with its context. Its antigen is still unknown. The record originates from a study of cytomegalovirus exposure and HLA in healthy donors. Study-wide results and caveats: It was confirmed in vitro that a few of the CMV-associated chains were specific for CMV antigens.

This CDR3 is built from 13 residues. Germline trimming cut 5 bases from V and 6 bases from J; bases unmatched to any gene: 6. The germline gives CDR1 SEHNR, CDR2 FQNEAQ (reference sequence). The donors were part of the validation cohort, which consisted of about 120 subjects and was separate from the first cohort of 666 subjects. Method: immunoSEQ multiplex PCR; TCRdb's copy keeps in-frame clones and lacks some. In the table there are under 400,000 clones, over 75% of which are singletons. This receptor was taken from a man aged 25 to 45 in good health and CMV-seronegative. The chain is built from TRBV7-9 and TRBJ1-1, with 7 positions matching TRBD1. Sequenced input: PBMCs. The chain's CDR3 is CASSGEGQAEAFF. The CDR3 nucleotides read TGTGCCAGCAGCGGGGAAGGACAGGCTGAAGCTTTCTTT.